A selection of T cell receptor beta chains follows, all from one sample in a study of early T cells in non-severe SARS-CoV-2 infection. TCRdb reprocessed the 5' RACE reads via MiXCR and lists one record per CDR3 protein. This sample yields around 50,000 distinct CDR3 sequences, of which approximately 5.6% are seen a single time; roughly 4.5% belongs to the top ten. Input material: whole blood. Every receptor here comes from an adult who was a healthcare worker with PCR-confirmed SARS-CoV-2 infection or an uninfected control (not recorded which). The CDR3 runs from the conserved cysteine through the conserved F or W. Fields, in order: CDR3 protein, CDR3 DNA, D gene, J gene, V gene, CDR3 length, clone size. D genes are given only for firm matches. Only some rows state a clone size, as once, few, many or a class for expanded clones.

cdr3_aa: CSARSLGTEAFF; cdr3_nt: TGCAGTGCTAGATCATTGGGCACTGAAGCTTTCTTT; d_call: NA; j_call: TRBJ1-1; v_call: TRBV20-1; cdr3_length: 12; clone_size: many
cdr3_aa: CASRYSNQPQHF; cdr3_nt: TGTGCCAGTAGGTATAGCAATCAGCCCCAGCATTTT; d_call: NA; j_call: TRBJ1-5; v_call: TRBV19; cdr3_length: 12; clone_size: many
cdr3_aa: CASSLVQGEYYEQYF; cdr3_nt: TGTGCCAGCAGCTTAGTACAGGGAGAATACTACGAGCAGTACTTC; d_call: NA; j_call: TRBJ2-7; v_call: TRBV7-2; cdr3_length: 15; clone_size: many
cdr3_aa: CASSLDSNQPQHF; cdr3_nt: TGTGCCAGCAGCTTAGACAGCAATCAGCCCCAGCATTTT; d_call: NA; j_call: TRBJ1-5; v_call: TRBV7-2; cdr3_length: 13; clone_size: few
cdr3_aa: CASSLLSGTGADYGYTF; cdr3_nt: TGTGCCAGCAGCTTGTTGTCCGGGACAGGGGCCGACTATGGCTACACCTTC; d_call: TRBD1; j_call: TRBJ1-2; v_call: TRBV7-9; cdr3_length: 17; clone_size: NA
cdr3_aa: CASSPQGSVGTDTQYF; cdr3_nt: TGTGCCAGCAGCCCGCAGGGATCGGTGGGCACAGATACGCAGTATTTT; d_call: NA; j_call: TRBJ2-3; v_call: TRBV7-6; cdr3_length: 16; clone_size: few
cdr3_aa: CASSQSILGNQPQHF; cdr3_nt: TGTGCCAGCAGCCAATCGATATTGGGCAATCAGCCCCAGCATTTT; d_call: NA; j_call: TRBJ1-5; v_call: TRBV16; cdr3_length: 15; clone_size: medium-sized
cdr3_aa: CASSSGTGVNNSPLHF; cdr3_nt: TGTGCCAGCAGCAGCGGGACAGGGGTGAACAATTCACCCCTCCACTTT; d_call: TRBD1; j_call: TRBJ1-6; v_call: TRBV6-1; cdr3_length: 16; clone_size: NA
cdr3_aa: CASSASGGARTGELFF; cdr3_nt: TGTGCCAGCAGCGCCAGCGGGGGGGCGAGGACCGGGGAGCTGTTTTTT; d_call: TRBD2; j_call: TRBJ2-2; v_call: TRBV7-2; cdr3_length: 16; clone_size: many
cdr3_aa: CASSWQGIPIDEQFF; cdr3_nt: TGTGCCAGCAGTTGGCAGGGGATCCCTATCGATGAGCAGTTCTTC; d_call: NA; j_call: TRBJ2-1; v_call: TRBV27; cdr3_length: 15; clone_size: few
cdr3_aa: CSVKGTENYGYTF; cdr3_nt: TGCAGCGTCAAAGGGACAGAAAACTATGGCTACACCTTC; d_call: TRBD1; j_call: TRBJ1-2; v_call: TRBV29-1; cdr3_length: 13; clone_size: few
cdr3_aa: CATRSAGGPNTGELFF; cdr3_nt: TGTGCCACCCGAAGTGCCGGGGGGCCAAACACCGGGGAGCTGTTTTTT; d_call: NA; j_call: TRBJ2-2; v_call: TRBV15; cdr3_length: 16; clone_size: many
cdr3_aa: CASSLLSRGTNEKLFF; cdr3_nt: TGTGCCAGCAGTTTATTATCCAGGGGGACTAATGAAAAACTGTTTTTT; d_call: TRBD1; j_call: TRBJ1-4; v_call: TRBV27; cdr3_length: 16; clone_size: NA
cdr3_aa: CASSQVGRTPIGNEQFF; cdr3_nt: TGTGCCAGCAGCCAAGTGGGCAGGACCCCTATTGGGAATGAGCAGTTCTTC; d_call: NA; j_call: TRBJ2-1; v_call: TRBV3-1; cdr3_length: 17; clone_size: NA
cdr3_aa: CASSLSRARVKNTEAFF; cdr3_nt: TGTGCCAGCAGTTTATCCCGGGCCCGGGTTAAAAACACTGAAGCTTTCTTT; d_call: NA; j_call: TRBJ1-1; v_call: TRBV27; cdr3_length: 17; clone_size: many
cdr3_aa: CASSFWGISKNIQYF; cdr3_nt: TGTGCCAGCAGTTTTTGGGGTATATCCAAAAACATTCAGTACTTC; d_call: NA; j_call: TRBJ2-4; v_call: TRBV12-3/TRBV12-4; cdr3_length: 15; clone_size: NA
cdr3_aa: CATSDQGAEAFF; cdr3_nt: TGTGCCACCAGTGATCAGGGGGCTGAAGCTTTCTTT; d_call: TRBD1; j_call: TRBJ1-1; v_call: TRBV24-1; cdr3_length: 12; clone_size: few
cdr3_aa: CASNKRGGPHEQFF; cdr3_nt: TGTGCCAGCAACAAGCGGGGGGGCCCCCATGAGCAGTTCTTC; d_call: TRBD2; j_call: TRBJ2-1; v_call: TRBV12-3/TRBV12-4; cdr3_length: 14; clone_size: many
cdr3_aa: CSAPQGAGSDTQYF; cdr3_nt: TGCAGCGCCCCACAGGGGGCAGGTTCAGATACGCAGTATTTT; d_call: TRBD1; j_call: TRBJ2-3; v_call: TRBV29-1; cdr3_length: 14; clone_size: many
cdr3_aa: CASSLAAGLAGVADTQYF; cdr3_nt: TGTGCCAGCAGCTTAGCGGCGGGACTAGCGGGAGTTGCAGATACGCAGTATTTT; d_call: TRBD2; j_call: TRBJ2-3; v_call: TRBV7-9; cdr3_length: 18; clone_size: many
cdr3_aa: CASSQATGQRLQPQHF; cdr3_nt: TGCGCCAGCAGCCAAGCGACAGGACAGCGGCTCCAGCCCCAGCATTTT; d_call: NA; j_call: TRBJ1-5; v_call: TRBV4-3; cdr3_length: 16; clone_size: NA
cdr3_aa: CSARGLARDNEQFF; cdr3_nt: TGCAGTGCTAGGGGACTAGCAAGGGACAATGAGCAGTTCTTC; d_call: TRBD2; j_call: TRBJ2-1; v_call: TRBV20-1; cdr3_length: 14; clone_size: many
cdr3_aa: CASSTTGPGGDEQYF; cdr3_nt: TGTGCCAGTAGTACCACAGGGCCAGGGGGGGACGAGCAGTACTTC; d_call: NA; j_call: TRBJ2-7; v_call: TRBV19; cdr3_length: 15; clone_size: few
cdr3_aa: CASSPKTGGGQPQHF; cdr3_nt: TGTGCCAGCAGCCCTAAGACAGGGGGTGGACAGCCCCAGCATTTT; d_call: TRBD1; j_call: TRBJ1-5; v_call: TRBV5-5; cdr3_length: 15; clone_size: many
cdr3_aa: CASSDQTSTSYNEQFF; cdr3_nt: TGTGCCAGCAGTGATCAAACTAGTACGTCCTACAATGAGCAGTTCTTC; d_call: NA; j_call: TRBJ2-1; v_call: TRBV2; cdr3_length: 16; clone_size: many
cdr3_aa: CSARQGYQPQHF; cdr3_nt: TGCAGTGCTAGGCAGGGATATCAGCCCCAGCATTTT; d_call: NA; j_call: TRBJ1-5; v_call: TRBV20-1; cdr3_length: 12; clone_size: many
cdr3_aa: CASSLLDEQYF; cdr3_nt: TGTGCCAGCAGCCTTCTGGACGAGCAGTACTTC; d_call: NA; j_call: TRBJ2-7; v_call: TRBV3-1; cdr3_length: 11; clone_size: many
cdr3_aa: CASSSTPRTGTETQYF; cdr3_nt: TGTGCCAGCAGCTCAACTCCCAGGACAGGGACAGAGACCCAGTACTTC; d_call: TRBD1; j_call: TRBJ2-5; v_call: TRBV6-2/TRBV6-3; cdr3_length: 16; clone_size: many
cdr3_aa: CSAMADPRADTQYF; cdr3_nt: TGCAGTGCTATGGCGGACCCCCGGGCAGATACGCAGTATTTT; d_call: NA; j_call: TRBJ2-3; v_call: TRBV20-1; cdr3_length: 14; clone_size: many
cdr3_aa: CATSGDYITGELFF; cdr3_nt: TGTGCCACCAGCGGGGACTACATCACCGGGGAGCTGTTTTTT; d_call: TRBD2; j_call: TRBJ2-2; v_call: TRBV7-9; cdr3_length: 14; clone_size: few
cdr3_aa: CASSPYPQANTEAFF; cdr3_nt: TGTGCCAGCTCACCGTATCCCCAGGCGAACACTGAAGCTTTCTTT; d_call: NA; j_call: TRBJ1-1; v_call: TRBV18; cdr3_length: 15; clone_size: many
cdr3_aa: CASSPRWTGGREQYF; cdr3_nt: TGTGCCAGCAGCCCCCGGTGGACGGGAGGGCGCGAGCAGTACTTC; d_call: TRBD2; j_call: TRBJ2-7; v_call: TRBV3-1; cdr3_length: 15; clone_size: few
cdr3_aa: CAISESSGRRVEQFF; cdr3_nt: TGTGCCATCAGTGAGTCAAGCGGGAGGAGGGTTGAGCAGTTCTTC; d_call: TRBD2; j_call: TRBJ2-1; v_call: TRBV10-3; cdr3_length: 15; clone_size: many
cdr3_aa: CAISVGAADTQYF; cdr3_nt: TGTGCCATCAGTGTAGGAGCGGCAGATACGCAGTATTTT; d_call: NA; j_call: TRBJ2-3; v_call: TRBV10-3; cdr3_length: 13; clone_size: NA
cdr3_aa: CSVNLANNEQFF; cdr3_nt: TGCAGCGTTAACCTAGCCAACAATGAGCAGTTCTTC; d_call: NA; j_call: TRBJ2-1; v_call: TRBV29-1; cdr3_length: 12; clone_size: many
cdr3_aa: CASSRGGGSTINEKLFF; cdr3_nt: TGTGCCAGCAGTAGGGGGGGCGGAAGCACAATTAATGAAAAACTGTTTTTT; d_call: NA; j_call: TRBJ1-4; v_call: TRBV7-6; cdr3_length: 17; clone_size: few
cdr3_aa: CASSQVDLGLAGSEQFF; cdr3_nt: TGCGCCAGCAGCCAAGTTGACCTTGGACTAGCGGGAAGTGAGCAGTTCTTC; d_call: TRBD2; j_call: TRBJ2-1; v_call: TRBV4-1; cdr3_length: 17; clone_size: many
cdr3_aa: CASSFSGGQGYNEQFF; cdr3_nt: TGTGCCAGCAGCTTCAGTGGGGGACAGGGTTACAATGAGCAGTTCTTC; d_call: TRBD1; j_call: TRBJ2-1; v_call: TRBV7-2; cdr3_length: 16; clone_size: NA
cdr3_aa: CSARTGYEQYF; cdr3_nt: TGCAGCGCCCGTACAGGGTACGAGCAGTACTTC; d_call: NA; j_call: TRBJ2-7; v_call: TRBV29-1; cdr3_length: 11; clone_size: many
cdr3_aa: CASSRTVAGLETQYF; cdr3_nt: TGTGCCAGCAGCCGTACAGTGGCTGGTCTGGAAACCCAGTACTTC; d_call: NA; j_call: TRBJ2-5; v_call: TRBV12-3/TRBV12-4; cdr3_length: 15; clone_size: many
cdr3_aa: CSVPLKAQETQYF; cdr3_nt: TGCAGCGTCCCACTAAAGGCGCAAGAGACCCAGTACTTC; d_call: NA; j_call: TRBJ2-5; v_call: TRBV29-1; cdr3_length: 13; clone_size: many